This T cell receptor (beta chain) was sequenced during a study of spatial heterogeneity in lung cancer. The time point is: sample taken at primary tumor resection. TCRs were sequenced from unsorted whole RNA of tumor, nontumor lung or PBMC. This CDR3 comprises 15 residues. V shed 4 bases and J shed 0 bases, with 12 bases lying between them. Looked up from germline, CDR1 is SGHRS and CDR2 is YFSETQ. MiXCR was run by TCRdb on the 5' RACE reads, yielding one entry per CDR3 protein. The data hold under 10,000 distinct CDR3 sequences, with more than 4.5% observed a single time. This specimen consisted of PBMCs, obtained at surgery. The clonotype comes from a male donor with early-stage non-small cell lung cancer. The rearrangement joins TRBV5-1 to TRBJ2-3, with D unresolved. The chain's CDR3 is CASSPDGRSTDTQYF. CDR3 bases: TGCGCCAGCAGCCCGGATGGCCGGAGCACAGATACGCAGTATTTT.